This paragraph covers one T cell receptor (beta chain) sequence. Its specific antigen is unknown. Base quality data are lacking; no much larger clone is found one base away. As encoded in the germline V gene, CDR1 is SGHRS while CDR2 is YFSETQ. The CDR3 holds 12 amino acids from the cysteine to the phenylalanine. Only CDR3 DNA remains: 36 bases, in frame from the first base. Trimming costs V 4 bases and J 2 bases, and their ends lie 6 bases apart. This record belongs to a study of blood T cell repertoires in COVID-19 (dated by TCRdb to between 2020 and 2021). About the investigation overall: Samples from collaborators originated in the United States, Italy and Spain and spanned both the acute and convalescent phases of COVID-19. The material from the prospective study consisted of cDNA or gDNA derived from T cells, B-cell-depleted T cells, or PBMCs. Deeply sampled blood TCRbeta repertoires from subjects exposed to, actively infected with, or recovered from COVID-19 were included in the dataset. The repertoires were released in a freely available public database meant as a resource for research on the immune response to SARS-CoV-2. Samples were obtained from the ongoing ImmuneRACE study (first 160 participants) and from over a thousand subjects provided by 6 global collaborators. Nearly every sample came with metadata listing a de-identified subject ID, COVID-19 status, age in years and sex. Where available, HLA class I and class II types were taken from metadata supplied by the sample provider and were not determined by assay-based typing.

Whole blood was collected in K2EDTA tubes by collaborating institutions according to the institutions' own protocols. For TCRbeta analysis, collaborator samples were shipped as frozen whole blood, as isolated PBMCs, or as DNA extracted from either sample type. TCRbeta CDR3 regions were amplified from genomic DNA using the immunoSEQ Assay, a bias-controlled multiplex PCR. On the study's bioinformatics: The number of nucleated cells in each sample was estimated from the amplification of reference gene primers within the assay. To quantify the absolute abundance of each unique TCRbeta CDR3 rearrangement, sequence reads were collapsed and filtered. Productive Simpson clonality was computed per sample as the square root of Simpson's diversity index over productive rearrangements. Drawn from immuneACCESS, this table holds only the in-frame rearrangements with V and J called that TCRdb kept. Clones are partly lost; checked studies trace under half to an unresolved V gene and leave the rest unexplained. V and J calls and clone size are those listed in that table; D and trimming were worked out from the DNA. This sample has 55,000 to 80,000 clones in its table, and about 83% of those were observed once. The leading ten clones occupy 6.3% of the sample.

Here is what the overall study found, with its caveats: The amount of clinical and demographic metadata varied by source and participant and was provided uncurated.

The source of this sequence is a human donor in a cohort sampled during active COVID-19. The chain links TRBV5-1 with TRBJ2-5; no D segment can be confidently identified. Sequencing input: peripheral blood. The nucleotides are TGCGCCAGCAGCCCCGAGCAAGAGACCCAGTACTTC. Its coded protein is CASSPEQETQYF.